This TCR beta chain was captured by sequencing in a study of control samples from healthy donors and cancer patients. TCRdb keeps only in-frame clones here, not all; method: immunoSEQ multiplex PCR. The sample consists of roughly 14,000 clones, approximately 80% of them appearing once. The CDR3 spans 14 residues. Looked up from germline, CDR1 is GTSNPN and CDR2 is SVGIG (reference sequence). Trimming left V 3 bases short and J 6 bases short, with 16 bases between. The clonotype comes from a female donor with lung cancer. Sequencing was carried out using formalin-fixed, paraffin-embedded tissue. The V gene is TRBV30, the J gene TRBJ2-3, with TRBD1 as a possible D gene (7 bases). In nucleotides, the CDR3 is TGTGCCTGGAGCAGAGAGGCAGGGGGGGATACGCAGTATTTT. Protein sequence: CAWSREAGGDTQYF. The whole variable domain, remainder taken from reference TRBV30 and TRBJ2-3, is SQTIHQWPATLVQPVGSPLSLECTVEGTSNPNLYWYRQAAGRGLQLLFYSVGIGQISSEVPQNLSASRPQDRQFILSSKKLLLSDSGFYLCAWSREAGGDTQYFGPGTRLTVL.